The rows below give T cell receptor beta chains drawn from one sample of a study of T cells in Graves' hyperthyroidism and ophthalmopathy. Each CDR3 protein gets one entry after TCRdb re-called the multiplex PCR reads with MiXCR. The sample carries 550,000 to 650,000 distinct CDR3 sequences, 14% recorded once. Sequenced input: blood. These receptors were collected from a woman aged 40 to 50 with Graves' hyperthyroidism. Each CDR3 is given with its conserved first and last residue. D genes are given only for firm matches. Clone size is given for some rows only: seen once, a few or many times, or a class if the clone is expanded.

>many|TRBV28|TRBJ2-5|-
CASSLLQVGTQYF
TGTGCCAGCAGTTTATTGCAGGTGGGGACCCAGTACTTC
>-|TRBV19|TRBJ2-1|TRBD2
CASSTPGGSYNEQFF
TGTGCCAGTAGTACCCCCGGCGGGAGCTACAATGAGCAGTTCTTC
>-|TRBV7-9|TRBJ2-2|-
CASTRLPSVGELFF
TGTGCCAGCACGCGACTACCCTCCGTCGGGGAGCTGTTTTTT
>-|TRBV5-1|TRBJ1-2|-
CASSAGDGYTF
TGCGCCAGCAGTGCGGGGGATGGCTACACCTTC
>few|TRBV3-1|TRBJ1-3|-
CASSQPGGNTIYF
TGTGCCAGCAGCCAGCCCGGGGGAAACACCATATATTTT
>-|TRBV7-8|TRBJ1-5|-
CASSQRRGLSNQPQHF
TGTGCCAGCAGCCAGCGGAGGGGCTTGAGCAATCAGCCCCAGCATTTT
>few|TRBV29-1|TRBJ2-3|-
CSVYRETDTQYF
TGCAGCGTTTACAGGGAAACAGATACGCAGTATTTT
>-|TRBV20-1|TRBJ2-3|-
CSASPAVSTDTQYF
TGCAGTGCTAGCCCCGCCGTCAGCACAGATACGCAGTATTTT
>many|TRBV30|TRBJ1-1|-
CAWSVHQNTEAFF
TGTGCCTGGAGTGTACACCAGAACACTGAAGCTTTCTTT
>-|TRBV19|TRBJ2-7|-
CASSIDSGTSIYEQYF
TGTGCCAGTAGTATAGATTCGGGGACATCGATCTACGAGCAGTACTTC
>many|TRBV5-1|TRBJ2-1|TRBD2
CASSLGSGRANEQFF
TGCGCCAGCAGCTTGGGTAGCGGGAGGGCCAATGAGCAGTTCTTC
>-|TRBV6-1|TRBJ2-3|TRBD1
CASSPTGDTDTQYF
TGTGCCAGCAGCCCCACAGGGGACACAGATACGCAGTATTTT
>few|TRBV29-1|TRBJ1-5|TRBD1
CSACTGGGQPQHF
TGCAGCGCCTGCACAGGGGGCGGTCAGCCCCAGCATTTT
>few|TRBV28|TRBJ2-7|-
CASSLVATISYEQYF
TGTGCCAGCAGTTTGGTAGCGACCATCTCCTACGAGCAGTACTTC
>many|TRBV12-3/TRBV12-4|TRBJ2-1|-
CASTSAPFPYNEQFF
TGTGCCAGCACCTCCGCCCCGTTCCCATACAATGAGCAGTTCTTC
>few|TRBV6-1|TRBJ2-3|-
CASRGRGNADTQYF
TGTGCCAGCCGGGGGAGGGGGAATGCAGATACGCAGTATTTT
>few|TRBV7-8|TRBJ2-7|TRBD1
CASSQNTGAAVYEQYF
TGTGCCAGCAGCCAAAATACAGGGGCCGCTGTCTACGAGCAGTACTTC
>-|TRBV6-1|TRBJ1-1|-
CATGGLGTEAFF
TGTGCCACCGGGGGGCTAGGGACTGAAGCTTTCTTT
>few|TRBV3-1|TRBJ1-5|-
CASSPGLHQPQHF
TGTGCCAGCAGCCCTGGACTCCATCAGCCCCAGCATTTT
>many|TRBV7-2|TRBJ1-1|TRBD1
CASRRGQGITEAFF
TGTGCCAGCAGAAGGGGACAGGGGATCACTGAAGCTTTCTTT
>-|TRBV27|TRBJ2-6|-
CASRVTSLTGSSGANVLTF
TGTGCCAGCAGAGTAACTTCCCTGACGGGGAGCTCTGGGGCCAACGTCCTGACTTTC
>-|TRBV6-2/TRBV6-3|TRBJ2-3|-
CASSTEQGSIFGADTQYF
TGTGCCAGCAGTACCGAACAGGGTTCAATCTTCGGGGCGGATACGCAGTATTTT
>few|TRBV30|TRBJ1-5|-
CAWRASGRNQPQHF
TGTGCCTGGAGGGCCTCAGGGAGGAATCAGCCCCAGCATTTT
>-|TRBV7-8|TRBJ2-5|TRBD1
CASSPDRGRPETQYF
TGTGCCAGCAGCCCGGACAGGGGACGACCGGAGACCCAGTACTTC
>-|TRBV12-3/TRBV12-4|TRBJ1-3|-
CASSFGGGGASGNTIYF
TGTGCCAGCTCCTTTGGGGGGGGGGGCGCCTCTGGAAACACCATATATTTT
>-|TRBV27|TRBJ2-7|TRBD1
CASSSRQGNSHEQYF
TGTGCCAGCAGTTCGCGACAGGGAAATTCACACGAGCAGTACTTC
>-|TRBV19|TRBJ2-7|-
CATKWSYEQYF
TGTGCCACCAAATGGAGCTACGAGCAGTACTTC
>many|TRBV27|TRBJ1-1|-
CASSATLNTEAFF
TGTGCCAGCAGTGCAACCCTGAACACTGAAGCTTTCTTT
>many|TRBV3-1|TRBJ2-7|-
CASSRELSVYEQYF
TGTGCCAGCAGCCGGGAGCTATCGGTCTACGAGCAGTACTTC
>many|TRBV7-6|TRBJ2-5|-
CASSLAPSVETQYF
TGTGCCAGCAGCTTAGCGCCCAGTGTCGAGACCCAGTACTTC
>few|TRBV19|TRBJ2-2|-
CASSIGVNTGELFF
TGTGCCAGTAGTATTGGTGTGAACACCGGGGAGCTGTTTTTT
>many|TRBV20-1|TRBJ2-7|-
CSAREARSYEQYF
TGCAGTGCTAGAGAGGCGCGGTCCTACGAGCAGTACTTC
>many|TRBV18|TRBJ2-3|TRBD2
CASSPSTSGRGTDTQYF
TGTGCCAGCTCACCATCGACTAGCGGGAGAGGGACAGATACGCAGTATTTT
>many|TRBV2|TRBJ2-6|-
CGGYGANVLTF
TGTGGGGGTTATGGGGCCAACGTCCTGACTTTC
>few|TRBV7-6|TRBJ1-2|-
CASSLFPPGSELSGGYTF
TGTGCCAGCAGCTTATTTCCCCCGGGCAGTGAACTATCGGGGGGCTACACCTTC
>-|TRBV20-1|TRBJ2-1|-
CSARVWTSGVKAYNEQFF
TGCAGTGCTAGAGTGTGGACCTCTGGGGTTAAGGCCTACAATGAGCAGTTCTTC
>many|TRBV6-5|TRBJ2-1|-
CASSYTETVYNEQFF
TGTGCCAGCAGTTATACCGAGACAGTCTACAATGAGCAGTTCTTC
>many|TRBV20-1|TRBJ2-7|TRBD2
CSARVTSGRRNEQYF
TGCAGTGCTAGAGTCACTAGCGGGAGAAGAAACGAGCAGTACTTC
>-|TRBV3-1|TRBJ2-4|TRBD1
CASSRPGQLAKNIQYF
TGTGCCAGCAGCCGACCGGGACAGCTAGCCAAAAACATTCAGTACTTC
>many|TRBV11-3|TRBJ2-1|-
CASSLGIGAGQFF
TGTGCCAGCAGCTTAGGTATTGGGGCGGGACAGTTCTTC
>many|TRBV6-9|TRBJ2-5|-
CASRTNILETQYF
TGTGCCAGCAGGACCAATATCCTAGAGACCCAGTACTTC
>many|TRBV2|TRBJ2-7|TRBD2
CASSNLAGGSYEQYF
TGTGCCAGCAGCAACCTAGCGGGAGGTTCCTACGAGCAGTACTTC
>many|TRBV10-3|TRBJ1-1|-
CAISESEGGIKDTEAFF
TGTGCCATCAGTGAGTCTGAAGGGGGGATTAAGGACACTGAAGCTTTCTTT
>-|TRBV11-2|TRBJ2-1|TRBD1
CASSFGTGGGRSNEQFF
TGTGCCAGCAGCTTTGGGACAGGGGGCGGGAGGTCCAATGAGCAGTTCTTC
>-|TRBV6-2/TRBV6-3|TRBJ1-6|-
CASTNHPGSSYNSPLHF
TGTGCCAGCACCAATCACCCAGGGAGCTCCTATAATTCACCCCTCCACTTT
>many|TRBV28|TRBJ2-7|TRBD1
CASSLQTGVIYEQYF
TGTGCCAGCAGTCTCCAGACAGGGGTGATTTACGAGCAGTACTTC
>few|TRBV10-3|TRBJ1-1|-
CAISELGKETEAFF
TGTGCCATCAGTGAACTGGGAAAGGAGACTGAAGCTTTCTTT
>many|TRBV11-2|TRBJ1-2|-
CASSLGWASEVRGYTF
TGTGCCAGCAGCTTGGGGTGGGCTTCGGAAGTGCGTGGCTACACCTTC
>few|TRBV19|TRBJ2-1|TRBD2
CASSTPTSGRAVVNEQFF
TGTGCCAGTAGTACCCCGACTAGCGGGAGGGCCGTGGTGAATGAGCAGTTCTTC